A single sample gave rise to the 5 T cell receptor beta chains below, sequenced in a study of technical replicates of blood from a few donors. Profiled with immunoSEQ multiplex PCR; TCRdb holds only in-frame clones, not every one. The sample lists some 74,000 clones, about 89% occurring once. The sample was T cells isolated from PBMCs. The receptors derive from a human donor in good health.

The gene calls are TRBV5-4 and TRBJ2-1; 13 nucleotides match TRBD2. Per germline, CDR1 SGHNT and CDR2 YYREEE (reference sequence). The CDR3 has 15 residues. Germline trimming cut 5 bases from V and 7 bases from J; bases unmatched to any gene: 6. This chain's CDR3 is CASSSGLAGRNEQFF. CDR3 nucleotide sequence: TGTGCCAGCAGTTCGGGACTAGCGGGACGGAATGAGCAGTTCTTC.

The chain carries TRBV5-6 and TRBJ1-3, with D unresolved. V lost 2 bases to trimming and J lost 2 bases, with 23 bases between them. This CDR3 has 19 amino acids. Germline V gene lookup returns CDR1 SGHDT and CDR2 YYEEEE. CDR3 DNA: TGTGCCAGCAGCTTATTTACCAGGAAGCTCCGGATGACTGGAAACACCATATATTTT. Translating it yields CASSLFTRKLRMTGNTIYF.

CDR3 region: CASSQGLAYNEQFF. In DNA form, the CDR3 reads TGCGCCAGCAGCCAGGGACTAGCGTATAATGAGCAGTTCTTC. This chain uses TRBV4-3 with TRBJ2-1; 10 positions match TRBD2. Per germline, CDR1 LGHNA and CDR2 YSLEER. V shed 3 bases and J 7 bases; nucleotides not matched to a gene: 3. The CDR3 spans 14 residues.

The chain combines TRBV6-5 with TRBJ1-1, with unresolved D. Trimming took 3 bases from V and 3 from J, leaving 14 bases between them. CDR1 and CDR2 from the germline V gene are MNHEY and SVGAGI. The CDR3 loop spans 15 amino acids. The CDR3: CASSYSRRSHTEAFF. As DNA, the CDR3 is TGTGCCAGCAGTTATTCCAGGCGAAGCCACACTGAAGCTTTCTTT.

The chain is built from TRBV10-3 and TRBJ2-2; D may be TRBD1 (7 bases). This CDR3 is built from 15 residues. Per the germline V gene, CDR1 is ENHRY and CDR2 is SYGVKD. Trimming took 6 bases from V and 3 from J, leaving 14 bases between them. CDR3 loop: CAIREGAEYTGELFF. The CDR3 DNA is TGTGCCATCAGGGAGGGGGCTGAATACACCGGGGAGCTGTTTTTT.